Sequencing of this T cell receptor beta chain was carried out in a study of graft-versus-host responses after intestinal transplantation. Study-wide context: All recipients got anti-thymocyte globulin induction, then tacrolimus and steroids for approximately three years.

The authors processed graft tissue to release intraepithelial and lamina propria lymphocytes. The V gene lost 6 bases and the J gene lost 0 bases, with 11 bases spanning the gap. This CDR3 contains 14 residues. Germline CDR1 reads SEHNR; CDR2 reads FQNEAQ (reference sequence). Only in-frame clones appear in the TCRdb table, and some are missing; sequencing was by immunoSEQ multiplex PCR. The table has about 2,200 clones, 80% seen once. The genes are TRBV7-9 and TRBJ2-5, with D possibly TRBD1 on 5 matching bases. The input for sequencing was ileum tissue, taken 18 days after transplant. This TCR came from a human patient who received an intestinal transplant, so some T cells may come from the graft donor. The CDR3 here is CASSLGVHQETQYF. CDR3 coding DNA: TGTGCCAGCAGTCTAGGGGTCCACCAAGAGACCCAGTACTTC.